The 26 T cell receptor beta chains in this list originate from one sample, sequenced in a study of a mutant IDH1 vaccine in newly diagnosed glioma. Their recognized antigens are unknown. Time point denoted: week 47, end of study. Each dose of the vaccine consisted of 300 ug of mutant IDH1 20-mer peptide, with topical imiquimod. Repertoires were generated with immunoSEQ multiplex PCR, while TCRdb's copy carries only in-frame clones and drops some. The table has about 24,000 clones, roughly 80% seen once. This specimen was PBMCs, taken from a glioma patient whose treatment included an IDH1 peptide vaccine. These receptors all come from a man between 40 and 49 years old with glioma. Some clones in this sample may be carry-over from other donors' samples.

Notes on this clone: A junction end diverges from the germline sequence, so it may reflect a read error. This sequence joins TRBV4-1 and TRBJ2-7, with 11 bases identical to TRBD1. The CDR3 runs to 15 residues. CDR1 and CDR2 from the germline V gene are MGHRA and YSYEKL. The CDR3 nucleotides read TGCGCCAGCAGCCACGCCTTCACACGGGACAGGGGGTGGCACTTC. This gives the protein CASSHAFTRDRGWHF.

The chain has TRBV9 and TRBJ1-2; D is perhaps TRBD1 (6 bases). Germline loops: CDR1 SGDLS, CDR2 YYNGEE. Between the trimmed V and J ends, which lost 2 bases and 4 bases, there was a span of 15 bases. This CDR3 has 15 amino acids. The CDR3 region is CASSVLSTGTYGYTF. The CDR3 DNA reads TGTGCCAGCAGCGTCCTCTCTACAGGGACCTATGGCTACACCTTC.

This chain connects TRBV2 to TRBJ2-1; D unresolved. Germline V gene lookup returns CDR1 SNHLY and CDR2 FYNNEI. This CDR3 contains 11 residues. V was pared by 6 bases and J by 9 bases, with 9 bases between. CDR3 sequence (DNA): TGTGCCAGCAGGTTAGATGGTGAGCAGTTCTTC. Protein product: CASRLDGEQFF.

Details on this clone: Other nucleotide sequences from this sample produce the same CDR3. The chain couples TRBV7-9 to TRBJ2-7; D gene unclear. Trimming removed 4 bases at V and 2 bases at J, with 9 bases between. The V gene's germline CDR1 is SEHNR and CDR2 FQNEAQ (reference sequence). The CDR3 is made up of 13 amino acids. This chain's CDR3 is CASSSRGPYEQYF. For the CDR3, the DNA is TGTGCCAGCAGCTCGCGAGGCCCCTACGAGCAGTACTTC. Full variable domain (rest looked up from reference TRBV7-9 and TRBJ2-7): DTGVSQNPRHKITKRGQNVTFRCDPISEHNRLYWYRQTLGQGPEFLTYFQNEAQLEKSRLLSDRFSAERPKGSFSTLEIQRTEQGDSAMYLCASSSRGPYEQYFGPGTRLTVT.

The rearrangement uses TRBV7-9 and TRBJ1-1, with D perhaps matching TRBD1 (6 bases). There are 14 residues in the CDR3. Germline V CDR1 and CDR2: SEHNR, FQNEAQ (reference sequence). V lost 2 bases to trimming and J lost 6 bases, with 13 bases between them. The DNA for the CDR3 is TGTGCCAGCAGCTTATCAATCCAGGGGTCTGAAGCTTTCTTT. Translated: CASSLSIQGSEAFF.

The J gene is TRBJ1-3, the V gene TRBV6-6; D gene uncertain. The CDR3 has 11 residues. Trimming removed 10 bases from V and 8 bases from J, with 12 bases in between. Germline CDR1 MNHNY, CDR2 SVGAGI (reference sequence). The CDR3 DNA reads TGTGCCACCTTCGGCGGCGACACCATATATTTT. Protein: CATFGGDTIYF.

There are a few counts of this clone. CDR3 coding DNA: TGCGCCAGCAGCCAAGATGGGGGTAGCAATCAGCCCCAGCATTTT. It specifies CASSQDGGSNQPQHF. The J gene is TRBJ1-5, the V gene TRBV4-1, with D perhaps matching TRBD1 (5 bases). Between the trimmed V and J ends, which lost 0 bases and 0 bases, there was a span of 6 bases. The germline gives CDR1 MGHRA, CDR2 YSYEKL. The CDR3 spans 15 residues.

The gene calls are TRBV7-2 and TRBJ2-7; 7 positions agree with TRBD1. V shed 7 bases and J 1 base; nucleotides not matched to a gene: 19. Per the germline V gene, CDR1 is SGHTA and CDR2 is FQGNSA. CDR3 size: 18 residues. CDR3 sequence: CASNIAVTGVGRSYEQYF. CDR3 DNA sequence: TGTGCCAGCAATATAGCTGTAACAGGGGTGGGTAGGTCCTACGAGCAGTACTTC.

The CDR3: CASSLGAYSYEQYF. CDR3 nucleotides: TGCGCCAGCAGCTTGGGGGCCTACTCCTACGAGCAGTACTTC. The V and J genes are TRBV5-1 and TRBJ2-7; D is ambiguous. The CDR3 is 14 residues long. Germline CDR1 and CDR2: SGHRS and YFSETQ. V was pared by 0 bases and J by 0 bases, with 7 bases between.

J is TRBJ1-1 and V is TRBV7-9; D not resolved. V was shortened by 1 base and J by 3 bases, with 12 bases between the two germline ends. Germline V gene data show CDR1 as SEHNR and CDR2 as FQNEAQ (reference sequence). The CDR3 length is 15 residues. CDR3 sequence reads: CASSLGRFVDTEAFF. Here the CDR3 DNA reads TGTGCCAGCAGCTTAGGGAGGTTCGTGGACACTGAAGCTTTCTTT.

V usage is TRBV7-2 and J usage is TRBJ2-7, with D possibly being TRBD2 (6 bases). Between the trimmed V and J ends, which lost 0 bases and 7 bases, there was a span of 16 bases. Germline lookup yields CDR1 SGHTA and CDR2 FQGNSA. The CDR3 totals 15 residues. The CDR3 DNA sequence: TGTGCCAGCAGCTTAGCAGGTGGCGGGGTTGGGGAGCAGTACTTC. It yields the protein CASSLAGGGVGEQYF.

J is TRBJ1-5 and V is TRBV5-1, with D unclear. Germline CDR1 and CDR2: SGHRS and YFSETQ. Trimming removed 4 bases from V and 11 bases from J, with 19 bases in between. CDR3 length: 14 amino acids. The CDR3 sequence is CASSVDPQPSAQHF. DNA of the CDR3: TGCGCCAGCAGCGTCGACCCCCAGCCTTCGGCCCAGCATTTT.

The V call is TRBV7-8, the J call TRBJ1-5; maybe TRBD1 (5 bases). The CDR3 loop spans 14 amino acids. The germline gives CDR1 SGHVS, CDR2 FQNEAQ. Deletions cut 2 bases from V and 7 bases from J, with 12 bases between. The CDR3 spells CASSLRAGLQPQHF. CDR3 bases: TGTGCCAGCAGCTTAAGGGCAGGGTTGCAGCCCCAGCATTTT. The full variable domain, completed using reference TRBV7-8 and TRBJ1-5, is GAGVSQSPRYKVAKRGQDVALRCDPISGHVSLFWYQQALGQGPEFLTYFQNEAQLDKSGLPSDRFFAERPEGSVSTLKIQRTQQEDSAVYLCASSLRAGLQPQHFGDGTRLSIL.

The chain's CDR3 is CASSESGRGHYEQYF. CDR3 in DNA: TGCGCCAGCAGTGAGAGTGGCAGGGGGCACTACGAGCAGTACTTC. V gene TRBV10-2 combines with J gene TRBJ2-7, with TRBD1 matching over 8 bases. Germline lookup yields CDR1 WSHSY and CDR2 SAAADI. CDR3 length equals 15 residues. V shed 2 bases and J 3 bases; nucleotides not matched to a gene: 6.

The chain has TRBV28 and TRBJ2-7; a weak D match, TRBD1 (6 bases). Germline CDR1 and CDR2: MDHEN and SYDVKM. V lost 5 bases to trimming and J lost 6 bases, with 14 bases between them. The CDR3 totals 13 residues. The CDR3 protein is CASSPHRETEQYF. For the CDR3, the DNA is TGTGCCAGCAGTCCACACAGGGAAACCGAGCAGTACTTC.

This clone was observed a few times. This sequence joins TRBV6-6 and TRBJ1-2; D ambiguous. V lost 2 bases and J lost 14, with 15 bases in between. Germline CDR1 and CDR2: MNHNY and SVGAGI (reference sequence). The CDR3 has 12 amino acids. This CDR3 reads CASSYPSPLTTF. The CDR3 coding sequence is TGTGCCAGCAGTTACCCCAGCCCTTTAACGACCTTC.

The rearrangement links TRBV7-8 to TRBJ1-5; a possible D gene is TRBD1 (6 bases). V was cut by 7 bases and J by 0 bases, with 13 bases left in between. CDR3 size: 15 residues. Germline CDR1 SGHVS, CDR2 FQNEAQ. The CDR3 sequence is CASTPGQFSNQPQHF. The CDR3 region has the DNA TGTGCCAGCACCCCTGGACAGTTTAGCAATCAGCCCCAGCATTTT.

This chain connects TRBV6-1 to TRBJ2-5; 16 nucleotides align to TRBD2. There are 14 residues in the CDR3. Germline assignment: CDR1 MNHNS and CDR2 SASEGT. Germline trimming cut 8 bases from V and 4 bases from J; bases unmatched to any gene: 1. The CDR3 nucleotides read TGTGCCAGCGGGACTAGCGGGGGGGCAGAGACCCAGTACTTC. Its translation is CASGTSGGAETQYF.

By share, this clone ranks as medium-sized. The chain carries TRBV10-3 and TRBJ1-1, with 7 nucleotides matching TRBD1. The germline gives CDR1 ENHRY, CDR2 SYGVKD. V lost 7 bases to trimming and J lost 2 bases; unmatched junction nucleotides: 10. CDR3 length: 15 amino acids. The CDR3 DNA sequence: TGTGCCATCAAGCCCAATACAGGGGATAACACTGAAGCTTTCTTT. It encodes CAIKPNTGDNTEAFF.

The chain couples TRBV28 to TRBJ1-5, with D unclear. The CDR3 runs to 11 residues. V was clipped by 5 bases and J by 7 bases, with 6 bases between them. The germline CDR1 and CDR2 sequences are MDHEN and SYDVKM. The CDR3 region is CASSITQPQHF. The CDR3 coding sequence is TGTGCCAGCAGTATAACCCAGCCCCAGCATTTT.

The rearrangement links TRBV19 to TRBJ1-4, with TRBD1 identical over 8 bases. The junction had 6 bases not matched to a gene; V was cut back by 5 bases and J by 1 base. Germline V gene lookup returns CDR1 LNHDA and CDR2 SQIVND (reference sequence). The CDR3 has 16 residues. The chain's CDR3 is CASSPQGAITNEKLFF. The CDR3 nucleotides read TGTGCCAGTAGTCCCCAGGGGGCGATAACTAATGAAAAACTGTTTTTT. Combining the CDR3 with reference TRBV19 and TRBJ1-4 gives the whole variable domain DGGITQSPKYLFRKEGQNVTLSCEQNLNHDAMYWYRQDPGQGLRLIYYSQIVNDFQKGDIAEGYSVSREKKESFPLTVTSAQKNPTAFYLCASSPQGAITNEKLFFGSGTQLSVL.

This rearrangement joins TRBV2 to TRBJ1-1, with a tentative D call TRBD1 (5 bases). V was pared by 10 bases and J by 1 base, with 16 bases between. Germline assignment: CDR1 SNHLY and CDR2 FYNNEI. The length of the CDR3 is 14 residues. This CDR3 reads CATQTENANTEAFF. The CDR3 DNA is TGTGCCACCCAGACAGAAAACGCGAACACTGAAGCTTTCTTT.

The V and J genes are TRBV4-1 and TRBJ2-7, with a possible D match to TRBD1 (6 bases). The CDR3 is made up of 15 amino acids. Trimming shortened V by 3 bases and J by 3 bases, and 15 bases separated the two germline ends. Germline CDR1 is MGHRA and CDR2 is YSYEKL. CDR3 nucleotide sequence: TGCGCCAGCAGCCAGATTTACAGGGTGGGCTACGAGCAGTACTTC. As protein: CASSQIYRVGYEQYF.

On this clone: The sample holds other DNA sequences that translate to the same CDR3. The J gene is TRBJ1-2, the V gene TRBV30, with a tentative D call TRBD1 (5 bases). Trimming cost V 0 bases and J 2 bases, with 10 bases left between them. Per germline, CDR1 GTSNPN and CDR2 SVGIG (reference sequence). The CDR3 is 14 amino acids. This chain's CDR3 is CAWSVLGRNYGYTF. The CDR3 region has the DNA TGTGCCTGGAGTGTCTTGGGACGGAACTATGGCTACACCTTC.

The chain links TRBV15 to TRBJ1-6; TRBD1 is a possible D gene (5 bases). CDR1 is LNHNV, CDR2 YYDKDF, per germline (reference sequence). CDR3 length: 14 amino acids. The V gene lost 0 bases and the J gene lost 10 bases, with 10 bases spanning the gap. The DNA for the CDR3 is TGTGCCACCAGCAGAGATCATGGGGGATCACCCCTCCACTTT. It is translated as CATSRDHGGSPLHF.

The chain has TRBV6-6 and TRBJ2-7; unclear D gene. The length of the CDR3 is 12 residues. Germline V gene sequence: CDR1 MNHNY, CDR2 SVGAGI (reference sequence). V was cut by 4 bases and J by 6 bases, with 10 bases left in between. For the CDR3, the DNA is TGTGCCAGCAGTTTACCAATCGGCGAGCAGTACTTC. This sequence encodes CASSLPIGEQYF.